Each of the 10 T cell receptor beta chains below was sequenced from the same sample in a study of shared clonotypes between healthy human individuals (TCRdb year 2020). Library prep was done by the immunoSEQ multiplex PCR assay. TCRdb retrieved this table from immuneACCESS and kept in-frame rearrangements only. Not all clones are present; in checked studies, unresolved V genes account for under half, and no reason is known for the remainder. The sample table shows roughly 1,600,000 clones, and less than 99% are seen once. Around 0.33% of the sample is held by the ten biggest clonotypes. What was sequenced was naive CD4+ T cells sorted from blood. The sample's cell subset or site, from its label and the paper: CD45RA+ positively selected. These receptors were taken from a man aged 25 to 40 in good health.

The rearrangement joins TRBV27 to TRBJ1-1; D not resolved. The CDR3 sequence is 13 residues long. Looked up from germline, CDR1 is MNHEY and CDR2 is SMNVEV (reference sequence). The V gene lost 5 bases and the J gene lost 4 bases, with 11 bases spanning the gap. CDR3 region: CASSSFRGTEAFF. The CDR3 DNA is TGTGCCAGCAGTAGTTTTCGGGGCACTGAAGCTTTCTTT.

V is TRBV9 and J is TRBJ1-5, with D unresolved. The CDR3 contains 14 residues. Germline CDR1 reads SGDLS; CDR2 reads YYNGEE. Trimming pared 7 bases from V and 1 base from J, leaving 12 bases between. CDR3 nucleotides: TGTGCCAGCGGTGGGCTTTGGAGCAATCAGCCCCAGCATTTT. Translated, it gives CASGGLWSNQPQHF.

This sequence joins TRBV9 and TRBJ1-3, with D uncertain. CDR3 length: 15 residues. The germline V gene has CDR1 SGDLS and CDR2 YYNGEE. V was cut by 6 bases and J by 0 bases, with 13 bases left in between. CDR3 bases: TGTGCCAGCACGGTGGACGGTTACTCTGGAAACACCATATATTTT. Protein sequence: CASTVDGYSGNTIYF.

The V gene is TRBV29-1, the J gene TRBJ2-2; D may be TRBD2 (6 bases). The CDR3 contains 15 residues. Germline V gene sequence: CDR1 SQVTM, CDR2 ANQGSEA. The ends were cut back, 4 bases at V and 10 bases at J, with 22 bases in the middle. The chain's CDR3 is CSVAWGLNRGVELFF. CDR3 bases: TGCAGCGTTGCCTGGGGACTCAACCGTGGTGTGGAGCTGTTTTTT.

The chain is built from TRBV9 and TRBJ2-2; tentatively, D is TRBD2 (6 bases). In germline, CDR1 is SGDLS, CDR2 YYNGEE. This CDR3 has 19 amino acids. V was cut by 0 bases and J by 4 bases, with 22 bases left in between. Here the CDR3 DNA reads TGTGCCAGCAGCGTAGGCCCTCCCCCCGGAGGGAGTTTCACCGGGGAGCTGTTTTTT. Protein: CASSVGPPPGGSFTGELFF.

J is TRBJ2-5 and V is TRBV13, with D unresolved. In germline, CDR1 is PRHDT, CDR2 FYEKMQ (reference sequence). V lost 0 bases and J lost 7, with 15 bases in between. The CDR3 runs to 15 residues. The CDR3 here is CASSLGHSEIGTQYF. The CDR3 DNA follows: TGTGCCAGCAGCTTAGGCCACTCAGAAATAGGGACCCAGTACTTC.

This sequence joins TRBV6-6 and TRBJ2-3; D might be TRBD2 (5 bases). The CDR3 sequence is 12 residues long. Germline V CDR1 and CDR2: MNHNY, SVGAGI (reference sequence). Trimming took off 6 bases at V and 6 bases at J, with 10 bases between the two ends. The CDR3 region has the DNA TGTGCCAGCAGCAAGCAGCGGGATACGCAGTATTTT. Residues: CASSKQRDTQYF.

This clone is a singleton in its sample. V usage is TRBV11-2 and J usage is TRBJ2-2; D ambiguous. The CDR3 loop spans 13 amino acids. Trimming stripped 2 bases from V and 6 bases from J, with 7 bases between. Germline V CDR1 and CDR2: SGHAT, FQNNGV. Written as DNA, the CDR3 is TGTGCCAGCAGCTTAAAATCCCCCGGGGAGCTGTTTTTT. This encodes CASSLKSPGELFF. Full variable domain (missing parts from reference TRBV11-2 and TRBJ2-2): EAGVAQSPRYKIIEKRQSVAFWCNPISGHATLYWYQQILGQGPKLLIQFQNNGVVDDSQLPKDRFSAERLKGVDSTLKIQPAKLEDSAVYLCASSLKSPGELFFGEGSRLTVL.

The chain uses TRBV2 and TRBJ2-3, with 8 bases lining up with TRBD1. Unmatched junction bases numbered 1, after V lost 3 bases and J lost 5 bases. The CDR3 length is 13 residues. In germline, CDR1 is SNHLY, CDR2 FYNNEI. The CDR3 DNA follows: TGTGCCAGCAGTGAGGGACAGGAAGATACGCAGTATTTT. Translated: CASSEGQEDTQYF.

The CDR3 DNA follows: TGTGCCAGCAGCCCGCGGGACAGCAACTATGGCTACACCTTC. Amino acid sequence: CASSPRDSNYGYTF. This chain links TRBV7-8 with TRBJ1-2, with TRBD1 matching over 7 bases. The CDR3 loop spans 14 amino acids. Germline assignment: CDR1 SGHVS and CDR2 FQNEAQ. V trimming: 5 bases; J trimming: 2 bases; junction bases outside the gene matches: 5.